This T cell receptor beta chain was sequenced for a study of radiotherapy plus CTLA-4 blockade in lung cancer. Focal radiation was given together with CTLA-4 blockade (ipilimumab) to patients with chemo-refractory metastatic non-small-cell lung cancer. Germline loops: CDR1 MNHEY, CDR2 SVGAGI. The CDR3 contains 15 residues. V was shortened by 3 bases and J by 0 bases, with 10 bases between the two germline ends. This clone was seen once. Its target is unknown. Study-level findings and limits: In blood, early T cell clone dynamics reportedly predicted response best, together with interferon-beta.

TCRdb keeps only in-frame clones here, not all; method: immunoSEQ multiplex PCR. The data show about 77,000 clones, roughly 70% seen once. The rearrangement uses TRBV6-5 and TRBJ2-3, with D possibly being TRBD2 (6 bases). The sample was peripheral blood, taken from a patient treated with radiotherapy plus ipilimumab. The TCR comes from a human donor with non-small cell lung cancer whose response to radiotherapy plus ipilimumab could not be evaluated. This chain's CDR3 is CASSYSGGSTDTQYF. CDR3 sequence (DNA): TGTGCCAGCAGTTATTCTGGGGGGAGCACAGATACGCAGTATTTT.